What follows is one T cell receptor beta chain and its context. After removal of 7 bases from V and 8 bases from J, the junction contained 13 bases not matched to a gene. The CDR3 spans 16 residues. Germline values: CDR1 MGHRA, CDR2 YSYEKL. Seattle researchers signed up patients amid active infection and tracked them longitudinally. The source of the sample is a study of blood T cell repertoires in COVID-19. Overall study: In each case, the material was cDNA or gDNA derived from T cells, B-cell-depleted T cells, or PBMCs.

Original processing methods: Using reference gene primer amplification, nucleated cell counts were estimated. The assay was immunoSEQ multiplex PCR, and TCRdb's table has in-frame clones only and misses some. The V and J calls and clone size are taken from that table; D and trimming were inferred from the DNA. The table has roughly 150,000 clones, roughly 93% seen once. The chain recombines TRBV4-1 with TRBJ2-2, with 10 bases matching TRBD2. Source material: peripheral blood. The receptor was derived from a young man with COVID-19, enrolled during active disease. The DNA for the CDR3 is TGCGCCAGCACCCCGACCGGACTAGCGGCCGGGGGGGAGCTGTTTTTT. The encoded protein is CASTPTGLAAGGELFF.